These 24 T cell receptor beta chains were sequenced from one sample in a study of shared clonotypes between healthy human individuals. The data were produced by immunoSEQ multiplex PCR, yet TCRdb's version contains in-frame clones alone and is incomplete. The sample yields some 200,000 clones, approximately 61% seen once. Sample: memory CD4+ T cells sorted from blood. The sample's subset: CD45RA-negative fraction. Every receptor here comes from a young man in good health.

The V call is TRBV6-1, the J call TRBJ1-3; D not resolved. The CDR3 runs 11 residues. Germline V gene sequence: CDR1 MNHNS, CDR2 SASEGT. Trimming left V 6 bases short and J 4 bases short, with 4 bases between. CDR3 loop: CASSIGNTIYF. DNA of the CDR3: TGTGCCAGCAGCATCGGAAACACCATATATTTT.

The chain joins TRBV5-5 to TRBJ2-3, with D possibly being TRBD1 (6 bases). The germline V and J ends were trimmed by 0 bases and 2 bases, with 10 bases remaining between them. CDR1 is SGHKS and CDR2 is YYEKEE in the germline V gene (reference sequence). The CDR3 length is 15 residues. The CDR3 is CASSLDWTATDTQYF. The CDR3 bases are TGTGCCAGCAGCTTGGATTGGACAGCCACAGATACGCAGTATTTT.

In its sample, this clone was seen a few times. The chain joins TRBV15 to TRBJ1-4; perhaps TRBD1 as D (6 bases). The CDR3 has 12 amino acids. With 3 bases removed from V and 12 bases from J, the gap between germline ends came to 11 bases. Germline CDR1 is LNHNV and CDR2 is YYDKDF (reference sequence). The CDR3 DNA is TGTGCCACCAGCAGCACAGGGTGGGAACTGTTTTTT. Protein sequence: CATSSTGWELFF. Based on the CDR3 plus reference TRBV15 and TRBJ1-4, the full variable domain is DAMVIQNPRYQVTQFGKPVTLSCSQTLNHNVMYWYQQKSSQAPKLLFHYYDKDFNNEADTPDNFQSRRPNTSFCFLDIRSPGLGDTAMYLCATSSTGWELFFGSGTQLSVL.

The J gene is TRBJ2-2, the V gene TRBV5-1; perhaps TRBD1 as D (5 bases). The germline gives CDR1 SGHRS, CDR2 YFSETQ. Trimming stripped 1 base from V and 3 bases from J, with 13 bases between. This CDR3 has 16 amino acids. Here the CDR3 reads CASSLRGLGYTGELFF. The CDR3 DNA is TGCGCCAGCAGCTTGAGGGGCCTAGGGTACACCGGGGAGCTGTTTTTT. The full variable domain, in which reference TRBV5-1 and TRBJ2-2 provide the parts outside the CDR3, is KAGVTQTPRYLIKTRGQQVTLSCSPISGHRSVSWYQQTPGQGLQFLFEYFSETQRNKGNFPGRFSGRQFSNSRSEMNVSTLELGDSALYLCASSLRGLGYTGELFFGEGSRLTVL.

The chain joins TRBV15 to TRBJ2-7, with TRBD2 as a possible D gene (6 bases). Looked up from germline, CDR1 is LNHNV and CDR2 is YYDKDF (reference sequence). The CDR3 sequence is 13 residues long. V was clipped by 1 base and J by 5 bases, with 9 bases between them. CDR3 protein: CATSRGGVDEQYF. The CDR3 nucleotides read TGTGCCACCAGCAGAGGGGGGGTGGACGAGCAGTACTTC.

This clone has just a few counts. The gene calls are TRBV29-1 and TRBJ2-3; possibly TRBD1 for D (5 bases). V was trimmed by 7 bases and J by 6 bases, leaving 20 bases between them. This CDR3 spans 14 amino acids. Per the germline V gene, CDR1 is SQVTM and CDR2 is ANQGSEA. The CDR3 bases are TGCAGCGCGTACGTATTGACAGTCCCCGATACGCAGTATTTT. This translates into CSAYVLTVPDTQYF.

The chain recombines TRBV29-1 with TRBJ2-1; 11 bases line up with TRBD2. The ends lost 4 bases at V and 8 bases at J; junction bases unmatched: 10. Per the germline V gene, CDR1 is SQVTM and CDR2 is ANQGSEA. The CDR3 is 15 residues long. The CDR3 DNA sequence: TGCAGCGTTGTATCTACTAGCGGGAGAGTAGATGAGCAGTTCTTC. Translating it yields CSVVSTSGRVDEQFF.

The genes are TRBV5-1 and TRBJ1-1, with a tentative D call TRBD1 (5 bases). This CDR3 has 14 residues. With 4 bases removed from V and 1 base from J, the gap between germline ends came to 11 bases. Germline CDR1 is SGHRS and CDR2 is YFSETQ. CDR3 protein: CASSEGPGNTEAFF. The CDR3, as DNA: TGCGCCAGCAGCGAGGGACCGGGGAACACTGAAGCTTTCTTT.

The chain couples TRBV7-2 to TRBJ2-3; possible D gene TRBD1, 6 bases. The CDR3 contains 15 residues. Trimming took 3 bases from V and 1 from J, leaving 11 bases between them. From germline, CDR1 is SGHTA and CDR2 FQGNSA. CDR3 amino acids: CASSFDRPGTDTQYF. In DNA form, the CDR3 reads TGTGCCAGCAGCTTCGACAGGCCAGGCACAGATACGCAGTATTTT.

The chain recombines TRBV10-3 with TRBJ2-5, with 7 positions matching TRBD1. The CDR3 contains 13 residues. The V gene's germline CDR1 is ENHRY and CDR2 SYGVKD. V was clipped by 3 bases and J by 7 bases; unmatched bases: 5. Written as DNA, the CDR3 is TGTGCCATCAGTGAACAGGGGACAATGACCCAGTACTTC. Translating it yields CAISEQGTMTQYF.

This sequence joins TRBV5-1 and TRBJ2-1; D is unresolved. Trimming cost V 4 bases and J 0 bases, with 14 bases left between them. From germline, CDR1 is SGHRS and CDR2 YFSETQ. This CDR3 has 16 residues. CDR3: CASSPIMTSSYNEQFF. CDR3 sequence (DNA): TGCGCCAGCAGCCCTATCATGACAAGCTCCTACAATGAGCAGTTCTTC.

CDR3 loop: CASSLERIDTQYF. The CDR3 nucleotides read TGTGCCAGCAGCTTAGAAAGGATAGATACGCAGTATTTT. V gene TRBV7-9 combines with J gene TRBJ2-3, with D uncertain. V lost 1 base and J 5 bases, leaving 7 bases between the germline ends. Germline-derived CDR1 and CDR2 are SEHNR and FQNEAQ (reference sequence). This CDR3 has 13 residues.

This clone was counted a few times. The genes are TRBV6-6 and TRBJ2-1, with TRBD2 identical over 7 bases. This CDR3 has 15 amino acids. V shed 4 bases and J 12 bases; nucleotides not matched to a gene: 15. Germline assignment: CDR1 MNHNY and CDR2 SVGAGI (reference sequence). This CDR3 is CASSFPGRERLAQFF. CDR3 sequence (DNA): TGTGCCAGCAGTTTCCCCGGGCGGGAGCGCCTCGCGCAGTTCTTC.

This sequence joins TRBV5-1 and TRBJ2-7; 13 bases match TRBD2. The V and J ends lost 1 base and 0 bases, in that order; junction bases with no gene match: 7. This CDR3 has 18 amino acids. Germline V gene lookup returns CDR1 SGHRS and CDR2 YFSETQ. The CDR3 coding sequence is TGCGCCAGCAGCTTGAGGGCGGGACTAGCGGGGCTCTCCTACGAGCAGTACTTC. It translates to CASSLRAGLAGLSYEQYF.

This clone was observed a few times. The chain employs TRBV9 and TRBJ1-4, with a possible D match to TRBD1 (5 bases). Germline CDR1 SGDLS, CDR2 YYNGEE. V shed 4 bases and J shed 7 bases, with 14 bases lying between them. This CDR3 is 14 amino acids long. For the CDR3, the DNA is TGTGCCAGCAGCCGCTCCGGGGGGAGTGAAAAACTGTTTTTT. This sequence encodes CASSRSGGSEKLFF.

V gene TRBV28 combines with J gene TRBJ1-2; D is unclear. The V and J ends lost 2 bases and 6 bases respectively, with 10 bases between them. CDR1 is MDHEN and CDR2 is SYDVKM in the germline V gene. This CDR3 is built from 13 residues. CDR3 nucleotide sequence: TGTGCCAGCAGTTTAGGCTGGTGGAATGGCTACACCTTC. Translating it yields CASSLGWWNGYTF.

The chain has TRBV28 and TRBJ1-1; D may be TRBD1 (5 bases). The V gene's germline CDR1 is MDHEN and CDR2 SYDVKM. The germline V and J ends were trimmed by 1 base and 2 bases, with 11 bases remaining between them. This CDR3 has 15 residues. In DNA, the CDR3 is TGTGCCAGCAGTTTATATGGGGCGCAAAACACTGAAGCTTTCTTT. This translates into CASSLYGAQNTEAFF.

CDR3 loop: CASSLFRTLAYGYTF. The CDR3 region has the DNA TGTGCCAGCAGTTTATTTCGGACACTCGCCTATGGCTACACCTTC. This chain connects TRBV28 to TRBJ1-2; TRBD1 is a possible D gene (5 bases). This CDR3 is built from 15 residues. Germline CDR1 MDHEN, CDR2 SYDVKM. The V and J ends lost 1 base and 4 bases respectively, with 13 bases between them.

This clone was found many times. The CDR3 here is CASMRTGSHEQYF. Written as DNA, the CDR3 is TGTGCCAGCATGAGGACAGGGAGTCACGAGCAGTACTTC. J is TRBJ2-7 and V is TRBV6-1; 8 nucleotides agree with TRBD1. Germline CDR1 MNHNS, CDR2 SASEGT. The CDR3 consists of 13 residues. Trimming took 7 bases from V and 5 from J; bases not matched to a gene: 7.

This clone was found many times. The rearrangement joins TRBV7-9 to TRBJ1-2; D not certain. The CDR3 loop spans 14 amino acids. Germline V CDR1 and CDR2: SEHNR, FQNEAQ (reference sequence). Trimming took off 1 base at V and 4 bases at J, with 10 bases between the two ends. The CDR3 spells CASSLDLSFYGYTF. CDR3 sequence (DNA): TGTGCCAGCAGCTTAGACCTCAGTTTCTATGGCTACACCTTC. Filled out from reference TRBV7-9 and TRBJ1-2, the complete variable domain reads DTGVSQNPRHKITKRGQNVTFRCDPISEHNRLYWYRQTLGQGPEFLTYFQNEAQLEKSRLLSDRFSAERPKGSFSTLEIQRTEQGDSAMYLCASSLDLSFYGYTFGSGTRLTVV.

This chain links TRBV19 with TRBJ2-1, with TRBD1 matching over 9 bases. V was pared by 3 bases and J by 5 bases, with 5 bases of the junction left unmatched. Germline CDR1 is LNHDA and CDR2 is SQIVND (reference sequence). The CDR3 has 15 amino acids. CDR3 bases: TGTGCCAGTAGTATCCCGGGACAGGGTCACAATGAGCAGTTCTTC. Translation gives CASSIPGQGHNEQFF.

The chain has TRBV19 and TRBJ2-1, with D maybe TRBD2 (6 bases). The CDR3 covers 15 residues. CDR1 is LNHDA, CDR2 SQIVND, per germline (reference sequence). Trimming removed 2 bases from V and 7 bases from J, with 15 bases in between. This CDR3 is CASSIRDWWGNEQFF. The DNA of the CDR3 is TGTGCCAGTAGTATACGGGACTGGTGGGGGAATGAGCAGTTCTTC.

This clone has more than one count but fewer than ten. This CDR3 reads CASSLGDRDTNEQFF. Here the CDR3 DNA reads TGTGCCAGCAGCTTAGGGGACAGGGATACCAATGAGCAGTTCTTC. The V call is TRBV7-2, the J call TRBJ2-1, with TRBD1 matching over 9 bases. The CDR3 length is 15 residues. Germline V gene data show CDR1 as SGHTA and CDR2 as FQGNSA. The J segment lost 6 bases and the V segment lost 1 base, leaving 4 bases of the junction unmatched.

V and J are TRBV7-9 and TRBJ2-7, with D perhaps given as TRBD1 or TRBD2 (5 bases each). In germline, CDR1 is SEHNR, CDR2 FQNEAQ (reference sequence). The CDR3 runs 12 residues. V lost 4 bases and J 6 bases, leaving 10 bases between the germline ends. The CDR3, as DNA: TGTGCCAGCAGCTCCGGGACGTCCGAGCAGTACTTC. It encodes CASSSGTSEQYF. Using reference TRBV7-9 and TRBJ2-7 for the parts outside the CDR3, the full variable domain is DTGVSQNPRHKITKRGQNVTFRCDPISEHNRLYWYRQTLGQGPEFLTYFQNEAQLEKSRLLSDRFSAERPKGSFSTLEIQRTEQGDSAMYLCASSSGTSEQYFGPGTRLTVT.